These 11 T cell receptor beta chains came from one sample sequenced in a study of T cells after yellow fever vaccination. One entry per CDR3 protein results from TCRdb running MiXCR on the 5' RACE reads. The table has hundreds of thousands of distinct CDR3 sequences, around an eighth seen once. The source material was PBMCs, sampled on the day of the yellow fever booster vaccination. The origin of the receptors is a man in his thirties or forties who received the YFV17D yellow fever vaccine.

CDR3 bases: TGCGCCAGCAGCCAAGATTACCCGCCCAGCACAGATACGCAGTATTTT. It is translated as CASSQDYPPSTDTQYF. The V gene is TRBV4-3, the J gene TRBJ2-3, with D unclear. The germline CDR1 and CDR2 sequences are LGHNA and YSLEER. V lost 0 bases to trimming and J lost 0 bases, with 10 bases between them. The CDR3 extends over 16 amino acids.

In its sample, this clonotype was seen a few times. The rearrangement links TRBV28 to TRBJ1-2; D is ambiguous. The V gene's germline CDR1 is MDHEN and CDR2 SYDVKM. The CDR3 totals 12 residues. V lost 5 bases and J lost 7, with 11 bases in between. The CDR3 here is CASSIDHFGYTF. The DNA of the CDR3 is TGTGCCAGCAGTATTGATCATTTTGGCTACACCTTC.

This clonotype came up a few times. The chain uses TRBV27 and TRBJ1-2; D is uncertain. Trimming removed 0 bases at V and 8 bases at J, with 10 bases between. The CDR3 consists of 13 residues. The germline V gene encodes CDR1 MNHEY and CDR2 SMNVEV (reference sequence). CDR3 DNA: TGTGCCAGCAGTTTATCGATCATGGGGGGCTACACCTTC. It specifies CASSLSIMGGYTF.

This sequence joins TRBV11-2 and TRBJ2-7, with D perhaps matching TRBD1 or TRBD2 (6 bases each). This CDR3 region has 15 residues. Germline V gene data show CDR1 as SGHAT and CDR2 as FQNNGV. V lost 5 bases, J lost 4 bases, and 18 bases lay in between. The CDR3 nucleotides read TGTGCCAGCAGCCCAGAAGGGGGGCCGCATTACGAGCAGTACTTC. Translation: CASSPEGGPHYEQYF.

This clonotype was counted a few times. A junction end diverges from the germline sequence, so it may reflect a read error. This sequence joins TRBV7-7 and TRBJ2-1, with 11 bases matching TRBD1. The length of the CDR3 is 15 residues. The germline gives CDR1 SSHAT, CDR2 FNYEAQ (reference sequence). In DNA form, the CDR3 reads TGTGCTAGCAGCCCCACTGGGGGACAGGGGGGTGAGCAGTTCTTC. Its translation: CASSPTGGQGGEQFF.

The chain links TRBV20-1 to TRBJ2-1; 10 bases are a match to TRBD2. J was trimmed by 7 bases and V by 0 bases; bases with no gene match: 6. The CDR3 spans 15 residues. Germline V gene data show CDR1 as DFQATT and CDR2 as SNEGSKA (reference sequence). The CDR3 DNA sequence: TGCAGTGCTAGAGATCTAGCGGGAGTAAGGAATGAGCAGTTCTTC. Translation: CSARDLAGVRNEQFF.

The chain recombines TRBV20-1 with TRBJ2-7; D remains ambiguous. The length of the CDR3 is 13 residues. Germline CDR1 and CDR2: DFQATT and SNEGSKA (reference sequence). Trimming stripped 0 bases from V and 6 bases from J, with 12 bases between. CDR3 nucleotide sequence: TGCAGTGCTAGAGACATGGTGGCTACCGAGCAGTACTTC. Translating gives CSARDMVATEQYF.

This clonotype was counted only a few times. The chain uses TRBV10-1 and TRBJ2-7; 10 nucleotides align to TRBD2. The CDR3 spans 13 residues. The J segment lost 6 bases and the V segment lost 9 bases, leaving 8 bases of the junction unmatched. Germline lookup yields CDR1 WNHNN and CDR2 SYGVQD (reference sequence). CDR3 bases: TGCGCCAGTGCCTTTACTAGCGGGACCGAGCAGTACTTC. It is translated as CASAFTSGTEQYF.

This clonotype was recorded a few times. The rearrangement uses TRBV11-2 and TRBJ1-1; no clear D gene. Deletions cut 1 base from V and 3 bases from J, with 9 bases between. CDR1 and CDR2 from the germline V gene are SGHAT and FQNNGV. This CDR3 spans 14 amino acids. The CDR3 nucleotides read TGTGCCAGCAGCTTAGGTCCGGGATACACTGAAGCTTTCTTT. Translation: CASSLGPGYTEAFF. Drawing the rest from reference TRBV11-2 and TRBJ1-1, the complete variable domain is EAGVAQSPRYKIIEKRQSVAFWCNPISGHATLYWYQQILGQGPKLLIQFQNNGVVDDSQLPKDRFSAERLKGVDSTLKIQPAKLEDSAVYLCASSLGPGYTEAFFGQGTRLTVV.

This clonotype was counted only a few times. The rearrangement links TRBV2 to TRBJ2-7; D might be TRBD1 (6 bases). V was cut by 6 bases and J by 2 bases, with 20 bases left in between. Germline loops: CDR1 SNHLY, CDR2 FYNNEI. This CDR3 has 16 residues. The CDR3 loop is CASSSGRARGAYEQYF. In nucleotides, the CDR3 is TGTGCCAGCAGCTCCGGCAGGGCCAGGGGAGCCTACGAGCAGTACTTC.

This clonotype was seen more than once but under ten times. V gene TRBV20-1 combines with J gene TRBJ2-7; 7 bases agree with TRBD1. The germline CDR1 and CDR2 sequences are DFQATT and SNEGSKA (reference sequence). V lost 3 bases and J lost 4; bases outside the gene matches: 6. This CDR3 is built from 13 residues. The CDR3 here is CSASMDRRYEQYF. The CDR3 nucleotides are TGCAGTGCTAGTATGGACAGGAGGTACGAGCAGTACTTC.